The present entry profiles one TCR beta chain with its context. Its target is unknown. Germline CDR1 MNHEY, CDR2 SMNVEV (reference sequence). Trimming removed 5 bases from V and 1 base from J, with 14 bases in between. The CDR3 is 15 amino acids. The sample originates from a study of regulatory and conventional T cells in RAG deficiency. Study conclusions and caveats: Shorter CDR3s in all patient subsets; >90% Treg-Tconv overlap in Omenn. Omenn syndrome and CID/AS patients had roughly 100-fold fewer unique Treg TCR beta sequences, versus 9.5 to 10-fold elsewhere. Shannon entropy fell and Simpson indices rose in RAG-deficient patients. Sorted Omenn CD25-high CD127-low cells may not be bona fide Tregs.

Generated by immunoSEQ multiplex PCR, the TCRdb table keeps only in-frame clones and is missing some. This sample carries 34,000 or so clones, about 78% of them seen once, and the ten largest clones take 3% to 4%. Blood CD4+ CD25-low CD127-high conventional T cells supplied the genomic DNA template. This sample was also put to use in a study of regulatory T cells. That source notes: Primers: 52 TRBV forward and 13 TRBJ reverse.

The TCR comes from a human donor in good health. The sequencing sample was made of CD4+ effector T cells sorted from blood. J is TRBJ1-1 and V is TRBV27; D unresolved. CDR3 protein: CASSDDLTQNTEAFF. The CDR3 nucleotides are TGTGCCAGCAGTGATGATCTAACTCAGAACACTGAAGCTTTCTTT.